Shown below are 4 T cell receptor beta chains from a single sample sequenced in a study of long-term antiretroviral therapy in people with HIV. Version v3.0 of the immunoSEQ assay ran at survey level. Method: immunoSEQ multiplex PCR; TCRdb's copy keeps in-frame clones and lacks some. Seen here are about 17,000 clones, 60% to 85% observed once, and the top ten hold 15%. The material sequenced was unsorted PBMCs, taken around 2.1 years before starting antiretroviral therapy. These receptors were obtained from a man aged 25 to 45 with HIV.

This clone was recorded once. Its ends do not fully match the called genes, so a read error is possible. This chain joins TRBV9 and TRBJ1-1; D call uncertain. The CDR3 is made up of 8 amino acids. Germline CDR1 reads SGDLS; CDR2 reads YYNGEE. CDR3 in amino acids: CASSSITF. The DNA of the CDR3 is TGTGCCAGCAGCTCCATAACCTTT.

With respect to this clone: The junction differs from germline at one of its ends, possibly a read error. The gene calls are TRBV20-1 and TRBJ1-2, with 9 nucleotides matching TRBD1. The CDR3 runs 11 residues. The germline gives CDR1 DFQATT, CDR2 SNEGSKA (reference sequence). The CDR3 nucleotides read TGCAGTGCTTCGACAGGGGGTTTCTTCTCCTTC. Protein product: CSASTGGFFSF.

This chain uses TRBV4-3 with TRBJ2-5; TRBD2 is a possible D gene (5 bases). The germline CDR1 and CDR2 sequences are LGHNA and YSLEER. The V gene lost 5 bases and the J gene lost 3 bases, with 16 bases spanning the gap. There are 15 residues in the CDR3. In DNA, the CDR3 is TGCGCCAGCAGCACCCGAGAGGGATCTAAAGAGACCCAGTACTTC. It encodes CASSTREGSKETQYF.

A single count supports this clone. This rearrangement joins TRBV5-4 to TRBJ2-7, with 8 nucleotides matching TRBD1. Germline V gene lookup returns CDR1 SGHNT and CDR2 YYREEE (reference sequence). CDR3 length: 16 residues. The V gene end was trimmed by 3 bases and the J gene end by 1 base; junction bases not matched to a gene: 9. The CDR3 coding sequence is TGTGCCAGCAGCTACGCCGGGACAGGCGATTCCTACGAGCAGTACTTC. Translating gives CASSYAGTGDSYEQYF.